The rows below give T cell receptor beta chains drawn from one sample of a study of blood T cell repertoires in COVID-19. Some clones are missing from TCRdb's copy, which holds only in-frame ones; the method was immunoSEQ multiplex PCR. Among about 240,000 clones listed, roughly 86% were seen once. The sequenced sample consisted of PBMCs or T cells enriched from blood (not recorded which). Receptors originate from a woman in her twenties or thirties with acute COVID-19. CDR3s include the opening cysteine and the closing phenylalanine or tryptophan. Fields, in order: V gene, D gene, clone size, J gene, CDR3 DNA, CDR3 protein. D genes are given only for firm matches. Some rows have no size entry. The others give once, few or many, or a class for an expanded clone.

TRBV7-2,TRBD2,-,TRBJ2-5,TGTGCCAGCAGCCTAATTGGGGAGGGGGAGACCCAGTACTTC,CASSLIGEGETQYF
TRBV19,TRBD2,once,TRBJ2-1,TGTGCCAGTAGTATTGGACTAGCGGGGGGCTACCCGCTCAATGAGCAGTTCTTC,CASSIGLAGGYPLNEQFF
TRBV19,-,-,TRBJ1-1,TGTGCCAGTAGTATGGCCAGGGTAGCGAACACTGAAGCTTTCTTT,CASSMARVANTEAFF
TRBV7-8,-,-,TRBJ2-2,TGTGCCAGCAGCCCCTTAATGACCGGGGAGCTGTTTTTT,CASSPLMTGELFF
TRBV19,TRBD1,once,TRBJ1-5,TGTGCCAGTATGGACAGGGCAAGCAATCAGCCCCAGCATTTT,CASMDRASNQPQHF
TRBV19,TRBD2,-,TRBJ2-2,TGTGCCAGTAGTAAAAGACTAGCGGGGGGCGATAGGAGCACCGGGGAGCTGTTTTTT,CASSKRLAGGDRSTGELFF
TRBV6-5,TRBD1,few,TRBJ2-2,TGTGCCAGCAGTTACTCCGGGACAGGGGCCGGGGAGCTGTTTTTT,CASSYSGTGAGELFF
TRBV7-2,-,-,TRBJ1-5,TGTGCCAGCAGCTTAGAAACGGTCAGGGGTAAGAGGCCCCAGCATTTT,CASSLETVRGKRPQHF
TRBV7-2,TRBD1,-,TRBJ1-5,TGTGCCAGCAGTCATCAGGGGGCCATTGATCAGCCCCAGCATTTT,CASSHQGAIDQPQHF
TRBV5-1,TRBD1,-,TRBJ1-5,TGCGCCAGCAGCCGGACAGGGGACGGCAATCAGCCCCAGCATTTT,CASSRTGDGNQPQHF
TRBV20-1,TRBD1,-,TRBJ2-7,TGCAGTGCTAGTGAAACGGGACAGATCCACGAGCAGTACTTC,CSASETGQIHEQYF
TRBV7-2,-,-,TRBJ1-3,TGTGCCAACCTACAGGGATCTGGAAACACCATATATTTT,CANLQGSGNTIYF
TRBV3-1/TRBV3-2,-,-,TRBJ1-3,TGTGCCAGCAGCCAAGATACCGAGACTGAATTCTCTGGAAACACCATATATTTT,CASSQDTETEFSGNTIYF
TRBV6-5,-,-,TRBJ2-5,TGTGCCAGCAGCCTCCGCGGTGTTCAAGAGACCCAGTACTTC,CASSLRGVQETQYF
TRBV27,-,-,TRBJ1-1,TGTGCCAGCAGTATGAGAGGACGGGGAGAGGCTTTCTTT,CASSMRGRGEAFF
TRBV19,-,-,TRBJ1-1,TGTGCCAGTAGTACACCAGAGGATACTGTTACTGAAGCTTTCTTT,CASSTPEDTVTEAFF
TRBV9,TRBD2,-,TRBJ2-1,TGTGCCAGCAGCGTCGGGGGGGCTGTGAATGAGCAGTTCTTC,CASSVGGAVNEQFF
TRBV19,-,-,TRBJ1-3,TGTGCCAGTGCACAGGGTAGAGTTGGAAACACCATATATTTT,CASAQGRVGNTIYF
TRBV29-1,-,few,TRBJ2-7,TGCAGCGTTGGGACAGAGAGCTCCTACGAGCAGTACTTC,CSVGTESSYEQYF
TRBV7-9,-,-,TRBJ2-3,TGTGCCAGCAGCCCTCCCCTAGCGACGCTCACAGATACGCAGTATTTT,CASSPPLATLTDTQYF
TRBV30,TRBD2,few,TRBJ2-7,TGTGCCTGGGCCGGGGGGGCCAGTAGTTACGAGCAGTACTTC,CAWAGGASSYEQYF
TRBV19,TRBD2,-,TRBJ2-5,TGTGCCAGTAGTGAAGTCGGTCTAGCGGAAGAGACCCAGTACTTC,CASSEVGLAEETQYF
TRBV19,-,-,TRBJ1-3,TGTGCCAGTATAGGGGAAGAGGCCGGCACTCTCTCTGGAAACACCATATATTTT,CASIGEEAGTLSGNTIYF
TRBV2,-,-,TRBJ1-5,TGTGCCAGCAGTGGGGTAGGGGGAAGGGATAGCAATCAGCCCCAGCATTTT,CASSGVGGRDSNQPQHF